These 32 T cell receptor beta chains were all obtained from the same sample, sequenced in a study of blood T cell repertoires in COVID-19. This table comes from immunoSEQ multiplex PCR, and its TCRdb copy is limited to in-frame clones, with some not included. Of 120,000 to 150,000 clones listed, about 83% are singletons. Specimen: peripheral blood. Every receptor here comes from a young man with COVID-19, enrolled during active disease.

This clone was seen only a few times. J is TRBJ1-2 and V is TRBV5-1; 8 bases line up with TRBD1. The CDR3 loop spans 12 amino acids. The germline CDR1 and CDR2 sequences are SGHRS and YFSETQ. The V segment lost 4 bases and the J segment 10 bases; nucleotides outside the gene matches: 6. CDR3 bases: TGCGCCAGCAGCCCCGAGGGACAGGTCTACACCTTC. Its translation is CASSPEGQVYTF.

The chain has TRBV27 and TRBJ2-7, with TRBD2 matching 8 bases. From germline, CDR1 is MNHEY and CDR2 SMNVEV (reference sequence). The CDR3 covers 16 residues. Unmatched junction bases numbered 11, after V lost 3 bases and J lost 4 bases. The CDR3 reads CASSLVLAAGVYEQYF. In DNA, the CDR3 is TGTGCCAGCAGTTTGGTACTAGCGGCGGGCGTGTACGAGCAGTACTTC.

The V and J genes are TRBV19 and TRBJ1-5; no clear D. Germline CDR1 and CDR2: LNHDA and SQIVND (reference sequence). V was pared by 5 bases and J by 6 bases, with 11 bases between. The CDR3 covers 13 residues. The CDR3 region is CASSSEGSQPQHF. DNA of the CDR3: TGTGCCAGTAGTTCAGAGGGAAGTCAGCCCCAGCATTTT.

This chain joins TRBV15 and TRBJ2-5; D remains unclear. Germline loops: CDR1 LNHNV, CDR2 YYDKDF (reference sequence). V lost 5 bases and J 5 bases, leaving 12 bases between the germline ends. The CDR3 contains 13 residues. The DNA of the CDR3 is TGTGCCACCAGCCAATCCCCCGCGGAGACCCAGTACTTC. This encodes CATSQSPAETQYF.

The J gene is TRBJ1-1, the V gene TRBV5-5, with D possibly TRBD1 on 5 matching bases. V lost 4 bases, J lost 7 bases, and 20 bases lay in between. Germline assignment: CDR1 SGHKS and CDR2 YYEKEE (reference sequence). This CDR3 is 15 amino acids long. CDR3 sequence reads: CASSRGGNRQNEAFF. CDR3 DNA: TGTGCCAGCAGCCGAGGTGGTAATAGACAGAATGAAGCTTTCTTT. Looking up the rest from reference TRBV5-5 and TRBJ1-1 gives the full variable domain: DAGVTQSPTHLIKTRGQQVTLRCSPISGHKSVSWYQQVLGQGPQFIFQYYEKEERGRGNFPDRFSARQFPNYSSELNVNALLLGDSALYLCASSRGGNRQNEAFFGQGTRLTVV.

V and J are TRBV5-5 and TRBJ2-3; the match to TRBD1 covers 7 bases. Trimming removed 4 bases from V and 0 bases from J; junction bases left unmatched: 5. This CDR3 has 15 amino acids. CDR1 and CDR2 (germline): SGHKS, YYEKEE (reference sequence). CDR3 amino acids: CASSTGTASTDTQYF. The CDR3 DNA follows: TGTGCCAGCAGCACCGGGACAGCTAGCACAGATACGCAGTATTTT.

The chain joins TRBV3-1 (or the pseudogene TRBV3-2) to TRBJ2-5, with a possible D match to TRBD1 (6 bases). There are 15 residues in the CDR3. Germline V lookup: CDR1 LGHDT, CDR2 YNNKEL (reference sequence). Trimming removed 4 bases from V and 2 bases from J, with 14 bases in between. The CDR3 DNA follows: TGTGCCAGCAGCCCAGGACAGATCATGCAAGAGACCCAGTACTTC. Its protein product is CASSPGQIMQETQYF.

The gene calls are TRBV6-5 and TRBJ2-3; 8 bases agree with TRBD2. Germline CDR1 MNHEY, CDR2 SVGAGI. J gave up 2 bases and V 2 bases, and 3 bases lay outside the gene matches. The CDR3 has 15 residues. CDR3 amino acids: CASSYASGPTDTQYF. Here the CDR3 DNA reads TGTGCCAGCAGTTACGCTAGCGGGCCCACAGATACGCAGTATTTT.

V and J are TRBV21-1 and TRBJ1-2; TRBD1, the table's D call, lacks a check against the DNA. TRBV21-1 is a listed pseudogene. The length of the CDR3 is 14 residues. CDR3 residues: CASSKPRGGYGYTF. The CDR3 region has the DNA TGTGCCAGCAGCAAGCCGAGAGGGGGCTATGGCTACACCTTC.

The CDR3 loop reads CASSYRGDSNQPQHF. The CDR3 nucleotides are TGTGCCAGTAGTTACCGGGGGGATAGCAATCAGCCCCAGCATTTT. The genes are TRBV19 and TRBJ1-5; a possible D gene is TRBD1 (5 bases). Deletions cut 5 bases from V and 0 bases from J, with 11 bases between. The germline CDR1 and CDR2 sequences are LNHDA and SQIVND (reference sequence). The CDR3 has 15 amino acids.

The V and J genes are TRBV4-1 and TRBJ1-1; 9 bases align to TRBD1. The CDR3 contains 15 residues. Germline V gene data show CDR1 as MGHRA and CDR2 as YSYEKL. J lost 3 bases, V lost 3 bases, and 5 bases had no gene match. This CDR3 is CASSQGQGGDTEAFF. In DNA form, the CDR3 reads TGCGCCAGCAGCCAGGGACAGGGTGGGGACACTGAAGCTTTCTTT.

The chain combines TRBV4-1 with TRBJ2-1; 10 nucleotides match TRBD2. After removal of 0 bases from V and 8 bases from J, the junction contained 7 bases not matched to a gene. Germline V gene sequence: CDR1 MGHRA, CDR2 YSYEKL. The CDR3 extends over 16 amino acids. The CDR3 loop reads CASSQDASGRVDEQFF. For the CDR3, the DNA is TGCGCCAGCAGCCAAGACGCTAGCGGGAGAGTAGATGAGCAGTTCTTC.

The chain couples TRBV21-1 to TRBJ2-6; TRBD1, the table's D call, was not compared with the DNA. TRBV21-1 is a known pseudogene. The CDR3 has 13 residues. This chain's CDR3 is CARQHSGANVLTF. DNA for the CDR3: TGTGCCAGACAGCACTCTGGGGCCAACGTCCTGACTTTC.

This clone was detected a few times. One junction end disagrees with the germline gene, perhaps due to a read error. This chain joins TRBV7-7 and TRBJ2-5, with TRBD1 identical over 8 bases. This CDR3 has 15 amino acids. The germline CDR1 and CDR2 sequences are SSHAT and FNYEAQ (reference sequence). The CDR3 region has the DNA TGTGCTAGCAGCTTAGGACAGGGTCCGCGGCAGACCCAGTACTTC. Amino acids: CASSLGQGPRQTQYF. The full variable domain, with the rest looked up from reference TRBV7-7 and TRBJ2-5, is GAGVSQSPRYKVTKRGQDVTLRCDPISSHATLYWYQQALGQGPEFLTYFNYEAQPDKSGLPSDRFSAERPEGSISTLTIQRTEQRDSAMYRCASSLGQGPRQTQYFGPGTRLLVL.

This chain joins TRBV6-6 and TRBJ2-7, with 8 bases lining up with TRBD2. This CDR3 has 13 residues. The ends lost 9 bases at V and 6 bases at J; junction bases unmatched: 10. Per germline, CDR1 MNHNY and CDR2 SVGAGI (reference sequence). This chain's CDR3 is CASRAGVLFEQYF. DNA of the CDR3: TGTGCCAGTCGAGCGGGAGTATTATTCGAGCAGTACTTC.

The CDR3 DNA is TGTGCCAGCAGCTTAATGGTTTCTTCGAGCTCCTACGAGCAGTACTTC. Encoded protein: CASSLMVSSSSYEQYF. The chain links TRBV11-2 to TRBJ2-7; no reliable D call. With 2 bases removed from V and 0 bases from J, the gap between germline ends came to 14 bases. CDR1 is SGHAT, CDR2 FQNNGV, per germline. The CDR3 spans 16 residues.

This clone was found once. CDR3 residues: CASSLTGTYQETQYF. For the CDR3, the DNA is TGTGCCAGCAGCCTCACCGGGACTTACCAAGAGACCCAGTACTTC. The rearrangement uses TRBV7-3 and TRBJ2-5, with D possibly being TRBD2 (6 bases). The CDR3 consists of 15 residues. CDR1 SGHTA and CDR2 FQGTGA come from the germline V gene. V was clipped by 5 bases and J by 0 bases, with 13 bases between them.

The CDR3 spells CASSVRQGTDTQYF. Written as DNA, the CDR3 is TGTGCCAGCAGCGTTAGACAGGGCACAGATACGCAGTATTTT. The J gene is TRBJ2-3, the V gene TRBV9; possibly TRBD1 for D (6 bases). The CDR3 length is 14 residues. Trimming pared 2 bases from V and 1 base from J, leaving 8 bases between. Germline values: CDR1 SGDLS, CDR2 YYNGEE. Filled out from reference TRBV9 and TRBJ2-3, the complete variable domain reads DSGVTQTPKHLITATGQRVTLRCSPRSGDLSVYWYQQSLDQGLQFLIQYYNGEERAKGNILERFSAQQFPDLHSELNLSSLELGDSALYFCASSVRQGTDTQYFGPGTRLTVL.

V gene TRBV6-4 combines with J gene TRBJ1-6; tentative D call: TRBD1 (6 bases). V lost 4 bases, J lost 7 bases, and 11 bases lay in between. CDR1 and CDR2 from the germline V gene are MRHNA and SNTAGT. This CDR3 is built from 14 residues. The CDR3 coding sequence is TGTGCCAGCAGTGTGGAAACAGGGAATTCACCCCTCCACTTT. This encodes CASSVETGNSPLHF.

The chain links TRBV3-1 (or the pseudogene TRBV3-2) to TRBJ2-3; the match to TRBD2 covers 7 bases. The germline V gene has CDR1 LGHDT and CDR2 YNNKEL (reference sequence). The CDR3 has 15 residues. After removal of 5 bases from V and 6 bases from J, the junction contained 11 bases not matched to a gene. The chain's CDR3 is CASSEVGGPSDTQYF. As DNA, the CDR3 is TGTGCCAGCAGCGAAGTGGGAGGGCCATCTGATACGCAGTATTTT.

This sequence joins TRBV10-1 and TRBJ2-1; D perhaps matches TRBD1 (6 bases). The CDR3 is made up of 13 amino acids. Germline values: CDR1 WNHNN, CDR2 SYGVQD (reference sequence). V gave up 0 bases and J gave up 8 bases, with 8 bases separating them. The CDR3 nucleotides are TGCGCCAGCAGTGAGTCGGGGGCCCATGAGCAGTTCTTC. Its protein product is CASSESGAHEQFF.

This chain uses TRBV29-1 with TRBJ1-5; tentatively, D is TRBD1 (6 bases). CDR3 length equals 13 residues. V lost 4 bases and J lost 4, with 11 bases in between. Germline CDR1 SQVTM, CDR2 ANQGSEA. CDR3 in amino acids: CSVVGQPNQPQHF. DNA of the CDR3: TGCAGCGTTGTAGGACAGCCTAATCAGCCCCAGCATTTT.

The rearrangement joins TRBV19 to TRBJ1-1, with 7 bases aligning to TRBD1. J was trimmed by 4 bases and V by 5 bases; bases with no gene match: 4. Germline CDR1 reads LNHDA; CDR2 reads SQIVND (reference sequence). The CDR3 is made up of 13 amino acids. The CDR3 coding sequence is TGTGCCAGTAGTGTACAGGGGAGCACTGAAGCTTTCTTT. It codes for CASSVQGSTEAFF.

The chain carries TRBV3-1 (or the pseudogene TRBV3-2) and TRBJ2-3; the D gene is possibly TRBD2 (6 bases). Germline loops: CDR1 LGHDT, CDR2 YNNKEL (reference sequence). V was trimmed by 2 bases and J by 6 bases, leaving 15 bases between them. The CDR3 has 15 residues. The CDR3 DNA is TGTGCCAGCAGCCAAACTCCCGGGAGCCCCGATACGCAGTATTTT. Protein sequence: CASSQTPGSPDTQYF.

The chain combines TRBV30 with TRBJ1-2; D unclear. Germline V lookup: CDR1 GTSNPN, CDR2 SVGIG (reference sequence). V lost 0 bases, J lost 4 bases, and 15 bases lay in between. The CDR3 runs 15 residues. The CDR3 nucleotides are TGTGCCTGGAGTGTTTGGTCCCCCGGGAGCTATGGCTACACCTTC. Translated: CAWSVWSPGSYGYTF.

The chain has TRBV18 and TRBJ1-6, with 8 bases matching TRBD1. V lost 3 bases to trimming and J lost 7 bases; unmatched junction nucleotides: 14. The CDR3 has 18 amino acids. The germline gives CDR1 KGHSH, CDR2 LQKENI. The CDR3 reads CASSPLQGASGQNSPLHF. CDR3 nucleotides: TGTGCCAGCTCACCCCTGCAGGGGGCATCGGGTCAAAATTCACCCCTCCACTTT.

In its sample, this clone was seen many times. The chain links TRBV11-2 to TRBJ2-4, with D perhaps TRBD2 (6 bases). Germline V gene sequence: CDR1 SGHAT, CDR2 FQNNGV. The CDR3 sequence is 14 residues long. V was clipped by 4 bases and J by 5 bases, with 12 bases between them. The CDR3: CASSSRDWQNIQYF. In DNA, the CDR3 is TGTGCCAGCAGCTCCCGGGACTGGCAAAACATTCAGTACTTC.

The gene calls are TRBV28 and TRBJ1-4, with 9 bases that match TRBD1. Germline V CDR1 and CDR2: MDHEN, SYDVKM. V was clipped by 3 bases and J by 6 bases; unmatched bases: 2. CDR3 length: 14 residues. Written as DNA, the CDR3 is TGTGCCAGCAGTTTCGGACAGGGGTATGAAAAACTGTTTTTT. Translated: CASSFGQGYEKLFF.

J is TRBJ1-5 and V is TRBV28; 8 bases agree with TRBD1. The CDR3 loop spans 15 amino acids. Looked up from germline, CDR1 is MDHEN and CDR2 is SYDVKM. V was pared by 8 bases and J by 5 bases, with 11 bases of the junction left unmatched. CDR3 in DNA: TGTGCCAGCGCCTACAGGGGGAGTTTTTATCAGCCCCAGCATTTT. Its protein product is CASAYRGSFYQPQHF.

The table lists this clone with a count of one. The chain is built from TRBV19 and TRBJ1-1; no clear D gene. V gave up 6 bases and J gave up 1 base, with 9 bases separating them. This CDR3 is built from 13 residues. CDR1 is LNHDA, CDR2 SQIVND, per germline (reference sequence). The CDR3 protein is CASSTRENTEAFF. The DNA of the CDR3 is TGTGCCAGTAGCACTAGGGAGAACACTGAAGCTTTCTTT.

This clone showed up just a few times. The genes are TRBV18 and TRBJ2-5, with TRBD2 identical over 14 bases. Germline values: CDR1 KGHSH, CDR2 LQKENI. The CDR3 is 17 amino acids. Trimming took 1 base from V and 5 from J; bases not matched to a gene: 6. CDR3 sequence reads: CASSPRKGLAGAETQYF. CDR3 nucleotides: TGTGCCAGCTCACCACGGAAGGGACTAGCGGGAGCTGAGACCCAGTACTTC.

This clone was detected once. The gene calls are TRBV19 and TRBJ1-3; perhaps TRBD1 as D (5 bases). V gave up 8 bases and J gave up 4 bases, with 21 bases separating them. Per the germline V gene, CDR1 is LNHDA and CDR2 is SQIVND (reference sequence). This CDR3 region has 16 residues. The CDR3 loop reads CASGPQARVYGNTIYF. The CDR3 DNA follows: TGTGCCAGTGGGCCTCAAGCCAGGGTGTACGGAAACACCATATATTTT.